Many counts were recorded for the clone carrying this T cell receptor (beta chain). Its specificity is unknown. These data come from a study of identical twins. Points from the study as a whole: Compared with unrelated sharing, twin-shared out-of-frame alpha sequences had more low-probability sequences. Model-predicted out-of-frame TCR alpha sharing fell below observed values in monozygotic twins.

The germline V gene encodes CDR1 SEHNR and CDR2 FQNEAQ (reference sequence). This CDR3 region has 16 residues. After removal of 5 bases from V and 4 bases from J, the junction contained 8 bases not matched to a gene. One entry per CDR3 protein, called by TCRdb with MiXCR from the 5' RACE reads. The repertoire holds under 900,000 distinct CDR3 sequences, with about 12% as singletons. The sample also formed part of further work on yellow fever vaccine responses in identical twins.

V is TRBV7-9 and J is TRBJ2-2; TRBD2 matches at 9 bases. What was sequenced was PBMCs. This clonotype originated in a woman aged 18-29 years in good health. The CDR3 DNA sequence: TGTGCCAGCAGCCCCCGTTTAGCGGGAGTCACCGGGGAGCTGTTTTTT. This gives the protein CASSPRLAGVTGELFF.